This is a list of T cell receptor beta chains from one sample in a study of blood T cell repertoires in COVID-19. Libraries were prepared by immunoSEQ multiplex PCR; TCRdb keeps only in-frame clonotypes and omits some of them. The top ten hold about 3.3% of the sample, which has fewer than 200,000 clones, roughly 84% seen once. What was sequenced was PBMCs or T cells enriched from blood (not recorded which). The receptors stem from a woman aged 30 to 39 who had been exposed to COVID-19. The conserved cysteine and the conserved F or W are not part of the CDR3 here. Size tells how often a clone was seen (once, few, many) or the class of an expanded clone, and some rows leave it out.

v_gene: TRBV4-1; abundance: .; j_gene: TRBJ1-5; CDR3aa: ASSQVGGNNQPQH
v_gene: TRBV30; abundance: .; j_gene: TRBJ1-2; CDR3aa: AWSERGGFYGYT
v_gene: TRBV6-5; abundance: .; j_gene: TRBJ2-5; CDR3aa: ASSLSRSGGQETQY
v_gene: TRBV4-3; abundance: .; j_gene: TRBJ2-7; CDR3aa: ASSQGSTGAYEQY
v_gene: TRBV19; abundance: .; j_gene: TRBJ1-1; CDR3aa: ASSPTGQHTEAF
v_gene: TRBV2; abundance: .; j_gene: TRBJ2-7; CDR3aa: ASSEQGSPYEQY
v_gene: TRBV7-3; abundance: .; j_gene: TRBJ1-2; CDR3aa: ASSLSGVGDSYGYT
v_gene: TRBV3-1/TRBV3-2; abundance: .; j_gene: TRBJ2-7; CDR3aa: ASSPVWGEDNEQY
v_gene: TRBV7-2; abundance: once; j_gene: TRBJ1-6; CDR3aa: ASSLGRGRSPLH
v_gene: TRBV29-1; abundance: .; j_gene: TRBJ1-6; CDR3aa: SVQTTGDRLNSPLH
v_gene: TRBV29-1; abundance: .; j_gene: TRBJ1-5; CDR3aa: SVARGSNQPQH
v_gene: TRBV7-3; abundance: .; j_gene: TRBJ2-7; CDR3aa: ASSLRQGYEQY
v_gene: TRBV19; abundance: .; j_gene: TRBJ2-5; CDR3aa: ASSIAGHFQETQY
v_gene: TRBV5-4; abundance: .; j_gene: TRBJ2-5; CDR3aa: ASSSMGGPRGETQY
v_gene: TRBV7-9; abundance: .; j_gene: TRBJ1-2; CDR3aa: ATPLNFWGGALGGYT
v_gene: TRBV11-2; abundance: .; j_gene: TRBJ1-1; CDR3aa: ASGGEVTEAF
v_gene: TRBV4-1; abundance: .; j_gene: TRBJ2-2; CDR3aa: ASSPSRGSTGELF